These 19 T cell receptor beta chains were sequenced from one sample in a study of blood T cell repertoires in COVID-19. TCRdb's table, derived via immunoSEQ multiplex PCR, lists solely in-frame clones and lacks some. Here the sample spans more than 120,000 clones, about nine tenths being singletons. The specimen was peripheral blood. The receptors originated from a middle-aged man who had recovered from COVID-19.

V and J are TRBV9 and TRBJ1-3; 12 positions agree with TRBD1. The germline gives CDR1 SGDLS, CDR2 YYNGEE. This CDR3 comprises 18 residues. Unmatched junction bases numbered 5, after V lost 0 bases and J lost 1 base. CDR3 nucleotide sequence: TGTGCCAGCAGCGTAGGTGGGACAGGGGGCCGGTCTGGAAACACCATATATTTT. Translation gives CASSVGGTGGRSGNTIYF.

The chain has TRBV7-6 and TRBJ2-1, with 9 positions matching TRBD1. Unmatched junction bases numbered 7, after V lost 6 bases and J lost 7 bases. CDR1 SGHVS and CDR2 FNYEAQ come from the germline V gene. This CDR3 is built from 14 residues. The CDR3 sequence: CASRPQGALNEQFF. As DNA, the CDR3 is TGTGCCAGCAGGCCACAGGGGGCCCTTAATGAGCAGTTCTTC.

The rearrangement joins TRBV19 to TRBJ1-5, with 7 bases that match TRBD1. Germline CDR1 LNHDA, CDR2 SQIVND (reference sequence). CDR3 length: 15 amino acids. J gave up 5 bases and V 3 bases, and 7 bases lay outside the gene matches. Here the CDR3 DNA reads TGTGCCAGTAGTATTGAGGGGGCCAGGTATCAGCCCCAGCATTTT. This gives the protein CASSIEGARYQPQHF. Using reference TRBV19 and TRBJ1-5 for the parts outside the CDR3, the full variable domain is DGGITQSPKYLFRKEGQNVTLSCEQNLNHDAMYWYRQDPGQGLRLIYYSQIVNDFQKGDIAEGYSVSREKKESFPLTVTSAQKNPTAFYLCASSIEGARYQPQHFGDGTRLSIL.

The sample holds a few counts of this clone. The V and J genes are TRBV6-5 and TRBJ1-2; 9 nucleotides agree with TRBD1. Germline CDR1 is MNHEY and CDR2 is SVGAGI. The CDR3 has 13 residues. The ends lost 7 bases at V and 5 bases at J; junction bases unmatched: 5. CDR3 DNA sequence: TGTGCCAGCACCGGGACAGGGAGTTATGGCTACACCTTC. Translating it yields CASTGTGSYGYTF.

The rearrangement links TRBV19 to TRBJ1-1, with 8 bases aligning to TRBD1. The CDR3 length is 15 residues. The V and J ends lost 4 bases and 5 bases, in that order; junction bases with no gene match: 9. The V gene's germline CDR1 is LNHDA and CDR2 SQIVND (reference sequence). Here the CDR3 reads CASSTLSGTGTEAFF. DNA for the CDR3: TGTGCCAGTAGTACCTTAAGCGGGACAGGAACTGAAGCTTTCTTT. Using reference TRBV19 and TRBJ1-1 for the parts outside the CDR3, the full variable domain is DGGITQSPKYLFRKEGQNVTLSCEQNLNHDAMYWYRQDPGQGLRLIYYSQIVNDFQKGDIAEGYSVSREKKESFPLTVTSAQKNPTAFYLCASSTLSGTGTEAFFGQGTRLTVV.

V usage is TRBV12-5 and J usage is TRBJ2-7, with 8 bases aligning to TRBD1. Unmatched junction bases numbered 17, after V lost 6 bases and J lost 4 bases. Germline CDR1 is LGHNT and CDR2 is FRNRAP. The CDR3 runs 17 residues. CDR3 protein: CASGRKDSGGGQYEQYF. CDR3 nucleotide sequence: TGTGCTAGTGGCCGGAAGGACTCAGGGGGCGGCCAATACGAGCAGTACTTC. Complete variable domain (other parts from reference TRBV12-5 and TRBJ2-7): DARVTQTPRHKVTEMGQEVTMRCQPILGHNTVFWYRQTMMQGLELLAYFRNRAPLDDSGMPKDRFSAEMPDATLATLKIQPSEPRDSAVYFCASGRKDSGGGQYEQYFGPGTRLTVT.

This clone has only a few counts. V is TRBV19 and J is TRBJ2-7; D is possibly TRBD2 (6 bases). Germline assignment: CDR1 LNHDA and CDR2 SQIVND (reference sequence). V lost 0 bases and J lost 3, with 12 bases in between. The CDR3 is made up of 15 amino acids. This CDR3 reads CASSIDRGTGYEQYF. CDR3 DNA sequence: TGTGCCAGTAGTATAGATCGGGGGACGGGCTACGAGCAGTACTTC.

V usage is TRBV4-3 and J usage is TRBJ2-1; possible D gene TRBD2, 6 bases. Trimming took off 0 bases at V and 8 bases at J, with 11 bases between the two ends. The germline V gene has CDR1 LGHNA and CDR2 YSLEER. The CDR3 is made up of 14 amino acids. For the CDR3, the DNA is TGCGCCAGCAGCCAAGAACGGCTAGCGTATGAGCAGTTCTTC. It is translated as CASSQERLAYEQFF.

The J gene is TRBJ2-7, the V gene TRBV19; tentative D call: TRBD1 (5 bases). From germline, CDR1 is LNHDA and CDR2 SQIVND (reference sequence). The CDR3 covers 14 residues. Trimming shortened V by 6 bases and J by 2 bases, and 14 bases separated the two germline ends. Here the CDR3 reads CASRTGRQPYEQYF. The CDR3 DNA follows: TGTGCCAGTAGAACAGGACGACAACCCTACGAGCAGTACTTC.

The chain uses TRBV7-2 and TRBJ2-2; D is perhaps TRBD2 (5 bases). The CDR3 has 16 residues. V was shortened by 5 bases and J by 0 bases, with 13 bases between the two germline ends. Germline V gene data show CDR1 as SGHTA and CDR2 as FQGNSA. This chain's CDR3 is CASSQVGGSNTGELFF. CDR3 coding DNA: TGTGCCAGCAGCCAGGTTGGCGGGTCGAACACCGGGGAGCTGTTTTTT. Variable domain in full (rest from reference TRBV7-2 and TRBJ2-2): GAGVSQSPSNKVTEKGKDVELRCDPISGHTALYWYRQSLGQGLEFLIYFQGNSAPDKSGLPSDRFSAERTGGSVSTLTIQRTQQEDSAVYLCASSQVGGSNTGELFFGEGSRLTVL.

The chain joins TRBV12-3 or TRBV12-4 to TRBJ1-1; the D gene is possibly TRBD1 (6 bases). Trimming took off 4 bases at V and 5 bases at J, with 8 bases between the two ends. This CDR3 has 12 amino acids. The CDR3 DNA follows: TGTGCCAGCAGTTACAGGGAGACTGAAGCTTTCTTT. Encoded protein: CASSYRETEAFF.

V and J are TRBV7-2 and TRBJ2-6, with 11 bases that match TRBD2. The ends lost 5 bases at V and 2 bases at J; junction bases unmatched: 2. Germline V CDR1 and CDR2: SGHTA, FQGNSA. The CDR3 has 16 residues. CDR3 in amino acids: CASSLSGGAGANVLTF. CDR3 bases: TGTGCCAGCAGCCTTAGCGGGGGGGCTGGGGCCAACGTCCTGACTTTC.

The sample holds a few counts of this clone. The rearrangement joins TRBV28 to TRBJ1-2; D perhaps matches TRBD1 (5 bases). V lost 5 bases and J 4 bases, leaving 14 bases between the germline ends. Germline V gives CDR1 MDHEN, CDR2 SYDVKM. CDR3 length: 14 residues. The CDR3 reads CASSSRGDSYGYTF. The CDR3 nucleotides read TGTGCCAGCAGTAGCCGTGGGGACTCCTATGGCTACACCTTC.

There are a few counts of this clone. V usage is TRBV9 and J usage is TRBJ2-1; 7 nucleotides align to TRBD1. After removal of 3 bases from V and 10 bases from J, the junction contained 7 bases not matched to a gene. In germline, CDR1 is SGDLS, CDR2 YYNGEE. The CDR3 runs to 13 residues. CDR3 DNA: TGTGCCAGCAGCGCCCTCCAGGGACAGGAGCAGTTCTTC. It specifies CASSALQGQEQFF.

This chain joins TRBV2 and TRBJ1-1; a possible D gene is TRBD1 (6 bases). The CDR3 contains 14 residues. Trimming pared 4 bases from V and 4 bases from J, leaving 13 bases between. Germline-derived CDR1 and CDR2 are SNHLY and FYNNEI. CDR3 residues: CASSGQGRGTEAFF. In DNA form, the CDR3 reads TGTGCCAGCAGTGGTCAGGGGAGGGGCACTGAAGCTTTCTTT.

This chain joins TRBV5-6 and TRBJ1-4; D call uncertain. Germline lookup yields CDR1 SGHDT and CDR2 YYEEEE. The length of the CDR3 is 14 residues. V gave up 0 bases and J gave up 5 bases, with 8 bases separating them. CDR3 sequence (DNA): TGTGCCAGCAGCTTGGTACCCCAGAATGAAAAACTGTTTTTT. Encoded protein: CASSLVPQNEKLFF.

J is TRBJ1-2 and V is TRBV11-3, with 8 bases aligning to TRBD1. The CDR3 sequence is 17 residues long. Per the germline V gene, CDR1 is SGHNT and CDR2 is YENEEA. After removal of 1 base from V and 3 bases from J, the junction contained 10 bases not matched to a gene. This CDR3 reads CASSLGGTGQTYYGYTF. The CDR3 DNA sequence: TGTGCCAGCAGCTTAGGTGGGACAGGCCAAACCTACTATGGCTACACCTTC.

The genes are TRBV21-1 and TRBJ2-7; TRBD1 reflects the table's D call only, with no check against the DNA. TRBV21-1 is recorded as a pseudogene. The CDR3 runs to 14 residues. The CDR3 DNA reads TGTGCCAGCAGCACCCGGGACATCTCCTACGAGCAGTACTTC. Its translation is CASSTRDISYEQYF.

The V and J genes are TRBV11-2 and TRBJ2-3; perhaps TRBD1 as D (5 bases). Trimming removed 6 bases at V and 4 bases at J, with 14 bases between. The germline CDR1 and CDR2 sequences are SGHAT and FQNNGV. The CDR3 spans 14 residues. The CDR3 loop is CASRQTREADTQYF. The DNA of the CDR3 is TGTGCCAGCAGACAGACCAGGGAAGCAGATACGCAGTATTTT.